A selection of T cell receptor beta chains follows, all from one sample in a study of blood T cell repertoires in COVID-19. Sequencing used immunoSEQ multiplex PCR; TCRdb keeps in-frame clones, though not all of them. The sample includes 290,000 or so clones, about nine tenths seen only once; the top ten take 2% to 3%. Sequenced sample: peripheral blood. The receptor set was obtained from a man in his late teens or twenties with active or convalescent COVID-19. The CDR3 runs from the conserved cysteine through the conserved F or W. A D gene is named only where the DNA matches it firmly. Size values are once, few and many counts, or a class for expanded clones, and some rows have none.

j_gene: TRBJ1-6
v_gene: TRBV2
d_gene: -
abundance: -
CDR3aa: CASSLRQHNSPLHF
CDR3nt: TGTGCCAGCAGTCTACGACAGCATAATTCACCCCTCCACTTT

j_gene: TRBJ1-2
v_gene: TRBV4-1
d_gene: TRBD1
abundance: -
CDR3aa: CASSRGQGRTNYGYTF
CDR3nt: TGCGCCAGCAGCCGCGGACAGGGGAGAACTAACTATGGCTACACCTTC

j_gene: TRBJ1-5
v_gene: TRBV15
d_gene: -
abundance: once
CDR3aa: CATSRDFSRGFIPQPQHF
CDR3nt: TGTGCCACCAGCAGAGATTTTAGCAGGGGCTTCATCCCTCAGCCCCAGCATTTT

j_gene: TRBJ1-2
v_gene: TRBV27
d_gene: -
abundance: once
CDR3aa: CASSLSGTSYGYTF
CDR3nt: TGTGCCAGCAGTTTATCCGGGACAAGTTATGGCTACACCTTC

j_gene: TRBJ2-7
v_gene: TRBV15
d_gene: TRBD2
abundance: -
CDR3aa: CATSRDPPGGPYYEQYF
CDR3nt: TGTGCCACCAGCAGAGATCCACCGGGAGGTCCTTACTACGAGCAGTACTTC

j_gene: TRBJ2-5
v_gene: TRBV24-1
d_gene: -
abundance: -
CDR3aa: CATSESLWETQYF
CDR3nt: TGTGCCACCAGTGAAAGTCTATGGGAGACCCAGTACTTC

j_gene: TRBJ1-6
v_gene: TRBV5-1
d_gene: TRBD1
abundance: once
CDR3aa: CASSPEQGDGSPLHF
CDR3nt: TGCGCCAGCAGCCCGGAACAGGGGGACGGGTCACCCCTCCACTTT

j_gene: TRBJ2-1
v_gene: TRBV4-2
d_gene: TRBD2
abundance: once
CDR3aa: CASSQRRTSGDPPNEQFF
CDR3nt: TGTGCCAGCAGCCAAAGACGGACTAGCGGGGACCCCCCCAATGAGCAGTTCTTC

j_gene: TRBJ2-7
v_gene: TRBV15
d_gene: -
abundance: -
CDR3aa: CATSRDLGRYEQYF
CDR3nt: TGTGCCACCAGCAGAGATCTGGGGCGCTACGAGCAGTACTTC

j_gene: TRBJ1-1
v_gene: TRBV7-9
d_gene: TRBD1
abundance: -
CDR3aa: CASSERQGGTEAFF
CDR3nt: TGTGCCAGCAGCGAAAGACAGGGAGGTACTGAAGCTTTCTTT